The clone carrying this TCR beta chain was seen only a few times. Its specificity is unknown. Surgery cases with the highest brain T cell transcript signatures were chosen for sequencing. This specimen comes from a study of brain T cells in children with intractable seizures. TCRdb's copy holds only in-frame clones and misses some; the assay was immunoSEQ multiplex PCR. The sample has about 80,000 clones, around nine tenths seen once; the top ten hold approximately 24%. This CDR3 region has 15 residues. Findings and limits, study-wide: Pre-surgery blood may have been undersampled, hiding some clones. HCMV serostatus was not known, and viral specificity came from CDR3 similarity only.

The sample here was peripheral blood, taken at surgery. This clonotype was sampled from a girl aged 2-10 years with Rasmussen encephalitis and intractable seizures. The chain couples TRBV21-1 to TRBJ1-1; the table names TRBD1, a call not compared with the DNA. TRBV21-1 is given as a pseudogene. The CDR3: CASSNTVLGDTEAFF. The CDR3 DNA follows: TGTGCCAGCAGCAATACCGTCCTAGGGGACACTGAAGCTTTCTTT.